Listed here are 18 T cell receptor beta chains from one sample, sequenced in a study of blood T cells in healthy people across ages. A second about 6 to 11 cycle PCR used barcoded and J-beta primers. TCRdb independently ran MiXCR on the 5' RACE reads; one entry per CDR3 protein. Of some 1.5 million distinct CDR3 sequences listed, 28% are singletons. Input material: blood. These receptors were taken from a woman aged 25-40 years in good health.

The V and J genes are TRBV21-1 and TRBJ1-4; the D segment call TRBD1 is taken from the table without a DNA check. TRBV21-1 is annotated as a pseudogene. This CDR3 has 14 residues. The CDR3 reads CASSPRGAVEKLFF. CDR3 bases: TGTGCCAGCAGCCCCCGGGGGGCGGTGGAAAAACTGTTTTTT.

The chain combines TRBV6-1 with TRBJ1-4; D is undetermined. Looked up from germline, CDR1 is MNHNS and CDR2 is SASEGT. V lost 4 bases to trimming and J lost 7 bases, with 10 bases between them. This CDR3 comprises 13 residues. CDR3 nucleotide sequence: TGTGCCAGCAGTGCAGAGCTAGCTGAAAAACTGTTTTTT. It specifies CASSAELAEKLFF.

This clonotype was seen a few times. CDR3 protein: CAWATQGLEETQYF. The CDR3 DNA sequence: TGTGCCTGGGCAACCCAAGGACTAGAAGAGACCCAGTACTTC. This chain links TRBV30 with TRBJ2-5; TRBD2 matches at 7 bases. CDR3 length: 14 residues. The J segment lost 3 bases and the V segment lost 5 bases, leaving 9 bases of the junction unmatched. The V gene's germline CDR1 is GTSNPN and CDR2 SVGIG (reference sequence). The full variable domain, completed using reference TRBV30 and TRBJ2-5, is SQTIHQWPATLVQPVGSPLSLECTVEGTSNPNLYWYRQAAGRGLQLLFYSVGIGQISSEVPQNLSASRPQDRQFILSSKKLLLSDSGFYLCAWATQGLEETQYFGPGTRLLVL.

The CDR3 protein is CASSLAQRGSGELFF. The CDR3 DNA reads TGCGCCAGCAGCTTGGCACAACGGGGGAGCGGGGAGCTGTTTTTT. The chain has TRBV5-1 and TRBJ2-2; D is possibly TRBD2 (6 bases). The germline V gene encodes CDR1 SGHRS and CDR2 YFSETQ. The CDR3 runs to 15 residues. V was trimmed by 0 bases and J by 7 bases, leaving 13 bases between them.

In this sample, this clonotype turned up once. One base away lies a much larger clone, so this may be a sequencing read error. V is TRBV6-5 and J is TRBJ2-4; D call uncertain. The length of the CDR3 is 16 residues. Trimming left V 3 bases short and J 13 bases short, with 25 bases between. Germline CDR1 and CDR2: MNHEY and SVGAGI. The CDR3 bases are TGTGCCAGCAGTTATACGGCCTCCGGGCTACACAATGAGCAGTACTTC. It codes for CASSYTASGLHNEQYF.

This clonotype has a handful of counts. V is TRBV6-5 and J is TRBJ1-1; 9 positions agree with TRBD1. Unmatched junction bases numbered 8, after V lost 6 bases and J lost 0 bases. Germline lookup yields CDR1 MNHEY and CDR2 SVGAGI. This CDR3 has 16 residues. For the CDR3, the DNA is TGTGCCAGCAGCCGCCCCGGACAGGGGATGAACACTGAAGCTTTCTTT. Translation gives CASSRPGQGMNTEAFF.

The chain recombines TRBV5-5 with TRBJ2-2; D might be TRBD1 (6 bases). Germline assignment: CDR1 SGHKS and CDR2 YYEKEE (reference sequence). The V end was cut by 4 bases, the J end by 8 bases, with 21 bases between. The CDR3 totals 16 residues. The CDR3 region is CASSPTAGAWDGELFF. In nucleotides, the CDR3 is TGTGCCAGCAGCCCCACTGCAGGGGCCTGGGATGGGGAGCTGTTTTTT. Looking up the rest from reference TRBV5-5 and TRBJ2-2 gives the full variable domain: DAGVTQSPTHLIKTRGQQVTLRCSPISGHKSVSWYQQVLGQGPQFIFQYYEKEERGRGNFPDRFSARQFPNYSSELNVNALLLGDSALYLCASSPTAGAWDGELFFGEGSRLTVL.

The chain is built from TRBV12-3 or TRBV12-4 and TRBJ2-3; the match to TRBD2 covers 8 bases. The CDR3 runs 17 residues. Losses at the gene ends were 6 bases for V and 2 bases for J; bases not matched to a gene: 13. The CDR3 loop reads CASSNRAGEIPTDTQYF. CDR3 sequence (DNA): TGTGCCAGCAGCAACAGAGCGGGGGAAATTCCCACAGATACGCAGTATTTT.

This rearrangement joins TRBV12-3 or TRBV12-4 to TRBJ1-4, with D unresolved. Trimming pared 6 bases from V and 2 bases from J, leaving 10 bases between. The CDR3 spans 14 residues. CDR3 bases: TGTGCCAGCAGGTCACAGCTTACTAATGAAAAACTGTTTTTT. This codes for CASRSQLTNEKLFF.

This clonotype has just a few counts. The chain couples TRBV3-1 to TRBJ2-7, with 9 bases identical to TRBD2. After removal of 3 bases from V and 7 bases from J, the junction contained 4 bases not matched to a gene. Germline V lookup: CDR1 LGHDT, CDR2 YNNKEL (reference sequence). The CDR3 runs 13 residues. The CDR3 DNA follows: TGTGCCAGCAGCCACCTCGGACTAGCGGAGCAGTACTTC. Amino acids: CASSHLGLAEQYF.

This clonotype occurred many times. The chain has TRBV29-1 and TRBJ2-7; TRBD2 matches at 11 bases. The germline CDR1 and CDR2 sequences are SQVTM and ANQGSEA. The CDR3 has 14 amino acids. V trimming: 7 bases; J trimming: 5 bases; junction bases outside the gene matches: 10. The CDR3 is CSAELFSGRDEQYF. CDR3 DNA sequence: TGCAGCGCTGAGCTCTTTAGCGGGAGGGACGAGCAGTACTTC.

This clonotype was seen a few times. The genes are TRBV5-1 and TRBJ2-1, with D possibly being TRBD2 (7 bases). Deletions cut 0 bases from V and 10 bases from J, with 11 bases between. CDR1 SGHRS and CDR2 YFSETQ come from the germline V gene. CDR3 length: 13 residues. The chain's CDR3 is CASSLEGGREQFF. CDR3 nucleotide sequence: TGCGCCAGCAGCTTGGAGGGGGGGCGGGAGCAGTTCTTC.

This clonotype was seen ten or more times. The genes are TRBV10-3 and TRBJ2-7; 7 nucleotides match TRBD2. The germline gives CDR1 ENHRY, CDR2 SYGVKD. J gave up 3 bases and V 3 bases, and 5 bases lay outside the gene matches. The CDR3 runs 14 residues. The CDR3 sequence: CAISDFSGDYEQYF. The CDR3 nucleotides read TGTGCCATCAGTGACTTCAGCGGGGACTACGAGCAGTACTTC.

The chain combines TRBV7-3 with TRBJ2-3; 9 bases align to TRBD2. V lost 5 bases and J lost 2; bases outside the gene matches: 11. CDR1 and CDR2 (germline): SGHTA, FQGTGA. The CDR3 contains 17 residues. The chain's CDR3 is CASSPLRSGGSTDTQYF. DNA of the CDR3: TGTGCCAGCAGCCCCCTTCGCAGCGGGGGGTCCACAGATACGCAGTATTTT.

CDR3 sequence reads: CSARIPNYGYTF. The CDR3 DNA sequence: TGCAGTGCTAGAATCCCCAACTATGGCTACACCTTC. The J gene is TRBJ1-2, the V gene TRBV20-1, with D hard to call. V gave up 2 bases and J gave up 2 bases, with 6 bases separating them. Germline V gene sequence: CDR1 DFQATT, CDR2 SNEGSKA (reference sequence). The CDR3 length is 12 residues.

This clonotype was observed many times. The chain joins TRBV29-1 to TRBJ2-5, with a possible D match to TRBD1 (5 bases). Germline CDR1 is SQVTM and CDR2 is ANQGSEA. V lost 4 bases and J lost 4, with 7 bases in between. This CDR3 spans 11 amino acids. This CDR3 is CSVGQRETQYF. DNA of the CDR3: TGCAGCGTTGGACAGCGAGAGACCCAGTACTTC. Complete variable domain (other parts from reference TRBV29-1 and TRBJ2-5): SAVISQKPSRDICQRGTSLTIQCQVDSQVTMMFWYRQQPGQSLTLIATANQGSEATYESGFVIDKFPISRPNLTFSTLTVSNMSPEDSSIYLCSVGQRETQYFGPGTRLLVL.

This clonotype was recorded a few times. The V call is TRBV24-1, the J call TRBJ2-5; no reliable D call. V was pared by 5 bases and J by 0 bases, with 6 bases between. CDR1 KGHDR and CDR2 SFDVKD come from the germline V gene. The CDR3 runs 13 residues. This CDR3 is CATSAPNQETQYF. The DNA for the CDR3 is TGTGCCACCAGTGCCCCGAACCAAGAGACCCAGTACTTC.

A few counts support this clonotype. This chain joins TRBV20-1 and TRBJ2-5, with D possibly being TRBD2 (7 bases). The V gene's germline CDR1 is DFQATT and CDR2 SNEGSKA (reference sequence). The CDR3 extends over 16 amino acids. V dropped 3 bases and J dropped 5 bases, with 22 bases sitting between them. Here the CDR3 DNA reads TGCAGTGCTAGGGCCTCCGGGCGGGGGCCCCTTGAGACCCAGTACTTC. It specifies CSARASGRGPLETQYF.